This T cell receptor beta chain was sequenced during a study of T cell responses to AZD1222 COVID-19 vaccine. Whole-study findings and limits: Females outnumbered males among donors, who were mostly white British; clonal diversity was possibly underestimated. Increases in Spike-specific TCR breadth and depth were seen after two AZD1222 doses. Only a handful of AZD1222 recipients, more than five in all, had baseline seropositivity.

About this clone: Its antigen is unidentified.

The table came from immunoSEQ multiplex PCR; TCRdb's copy has only in-frame clones and leaves some out. The sample comprises around 150,000 clones, 85% to 95% of which are singletons, and 1.3% to 1.5% rests with the top ten. This TCR was sampled from an adult in good health. Sequenced here: peripheral blood, sampled on day 0 of AZD1222 vaccination.

The CDR3 protein is CASSQRQGGTAYNSPLHF. The CDR3 nucleotides are TGTGCCAGCAGTCAACGACAGGGAGGAACTGCCTATAATTCACCCCTCCACTTT. The chain is built from TRBV27 and TRBJ1-6; 7 nucleotides match TRBD1. The CDR3 spans 18 residues. J gave up 2 bases and V 5 bases, and 12 bases lay outside the gene matches. The germline V gene encodes CDR1 MNHEY and CDR2 SMNVEV (reference sequence).